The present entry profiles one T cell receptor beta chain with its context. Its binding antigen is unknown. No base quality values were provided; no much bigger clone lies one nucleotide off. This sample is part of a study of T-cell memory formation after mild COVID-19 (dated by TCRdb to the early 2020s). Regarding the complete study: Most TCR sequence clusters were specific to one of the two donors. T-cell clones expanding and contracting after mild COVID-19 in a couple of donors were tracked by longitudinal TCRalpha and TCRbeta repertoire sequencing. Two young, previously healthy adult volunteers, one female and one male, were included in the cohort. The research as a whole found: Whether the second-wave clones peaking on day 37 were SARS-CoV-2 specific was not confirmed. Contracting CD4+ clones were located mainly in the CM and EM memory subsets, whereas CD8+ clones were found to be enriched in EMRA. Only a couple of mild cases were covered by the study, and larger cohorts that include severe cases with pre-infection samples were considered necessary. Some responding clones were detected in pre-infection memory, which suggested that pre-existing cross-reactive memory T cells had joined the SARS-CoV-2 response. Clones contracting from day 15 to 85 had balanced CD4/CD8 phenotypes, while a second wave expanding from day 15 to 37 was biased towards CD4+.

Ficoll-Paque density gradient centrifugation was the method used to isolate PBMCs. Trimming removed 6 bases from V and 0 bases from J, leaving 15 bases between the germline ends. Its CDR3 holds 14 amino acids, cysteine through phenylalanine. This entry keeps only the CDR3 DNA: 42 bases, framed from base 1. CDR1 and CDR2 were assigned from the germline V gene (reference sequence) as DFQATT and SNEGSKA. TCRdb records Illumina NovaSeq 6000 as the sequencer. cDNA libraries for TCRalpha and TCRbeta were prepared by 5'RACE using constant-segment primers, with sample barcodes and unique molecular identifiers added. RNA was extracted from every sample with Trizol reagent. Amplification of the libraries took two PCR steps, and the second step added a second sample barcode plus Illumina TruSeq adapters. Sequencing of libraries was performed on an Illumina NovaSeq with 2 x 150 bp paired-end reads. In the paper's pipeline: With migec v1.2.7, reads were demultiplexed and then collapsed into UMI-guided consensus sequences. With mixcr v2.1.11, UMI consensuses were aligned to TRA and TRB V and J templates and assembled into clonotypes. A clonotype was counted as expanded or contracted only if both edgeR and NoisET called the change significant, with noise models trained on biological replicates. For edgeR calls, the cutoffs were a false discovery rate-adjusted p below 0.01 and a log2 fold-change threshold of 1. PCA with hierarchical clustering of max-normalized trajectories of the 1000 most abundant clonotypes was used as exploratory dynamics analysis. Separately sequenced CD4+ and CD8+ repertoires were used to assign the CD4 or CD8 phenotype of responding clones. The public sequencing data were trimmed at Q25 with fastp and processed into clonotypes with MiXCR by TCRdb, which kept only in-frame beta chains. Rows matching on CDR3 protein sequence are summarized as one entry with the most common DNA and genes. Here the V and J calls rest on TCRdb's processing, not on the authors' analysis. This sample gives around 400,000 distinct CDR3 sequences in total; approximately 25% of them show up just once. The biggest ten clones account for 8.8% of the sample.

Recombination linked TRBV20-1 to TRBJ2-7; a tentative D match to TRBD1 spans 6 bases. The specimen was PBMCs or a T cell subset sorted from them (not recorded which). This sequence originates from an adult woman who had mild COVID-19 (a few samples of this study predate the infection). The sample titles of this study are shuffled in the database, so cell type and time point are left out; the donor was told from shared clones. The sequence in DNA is TGCAGTGCCTCACCCGGGACATACTCCTACGAGCAGTACTTC. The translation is CSASPGTYSYEQYF.